The rows below give T cell receptor beta chains drawn from one sample of a study of vaccination and CD4 T cells after COVID-19. These receptors' targets are unknown. TCRdb re-derived calls from the PCR reads in MiXCR, one entry per CDR3 protein. The data hold more than 10,000 distinct CDR3 sequences, with around 69% observed a single time. Sequences were obtained from CD4+ T cells from blood, cultured in vitro. The source is a human donor who had recovered from COVID-19. Each CDR3 is given with its conserved first and last residue. D genes are given only for firm matches. Clone sizes are given selectively: once, few, many, or a class where the clone is expanded.

j_gene	abundance	d_gene	v_gene	CDR3nt	CDR3aa
TRBJ1-5	NA	NA	TRBV7-8	TGTGCCAGCAGCTTCCGGGGTGCAGGCACCAATCAGCCCCAGCATTTT	CASSFRGAGTNQPQHF
TRBJ1-3	NA	NA	TRBV6-5	TGTGCCAGCAGTTACTCGAGCACAAGTGGAAACACCATATATTTT	CASSYSSTSGNTIYF
TRBJ2-5	NA	NA	TRBV14	TGTGCCAGCAGCCAAGGCCTACAGCACCAAGAGACCCAGTACTTC	CASSQGLQHQETQYF
TRBJ1-1	NA	NA	TRBV6-2/TRBV6-3	TGTGCCAGCAGTCCCTCCTTGAGCATTGAAGCTTTCTTT	CASSPSLSIEAFF
TRBJ1-5	NA	TRBD1	TRBV15	TGTGCCACCAGAATACGACGGGACAGTAGCAATCAGCCCCAGCATTTT	CATRIRRDSSNQPQHF
TRBJ2-2	NA	NA	TRBV27	TGTGCCAGCAGTCCGCCTAACGATCGAGGCGGGGAGCTGTTTTTT	CASSPPNDRGGELFF
TRBJ2-3	once	NA	TRBV30	TGTGCCTGGAGTGATAATACGCAGTATTTT	CAWSDNTQYF
TRBJ2-7	NA	TRBD2	TRBV7-2	TGTGCCAGCAGCAAAGGGACTAGCGGGGGCCCTATAGACGAGCAGTACTTC	CASSKGTSGGPIDEQYF
TRBJ2-2	NA	NA	TRBV21-1	TGTGCCAGCAGAGTCCCGACGAGGGGGCGACTTCCCGGGGAGCTGTTTTTT	CASRVPTRGRLPGELFF
TRBJ2-1	NA	TRBD2	TRBV6-2/TRBV6-3	TGTGCCAGCAGGGGCGGGAGGGCCGGGTTAGAGAATGAGCAGTTCTTC	CASRGGRAGLENEQFF
TRBJ1-2	NA	TRBD1	TRBV20-1	TGCAGTGCTAGAGGGACAGGGGGAAACTATGGCTACACCTTC	CSARGTGGNYGYTF
TRBJ1-6	NA	TRBD1	TRBV6-4	TGTGCCAGCAGTGACTCTGACAGGGGGTCACCCCTCCACTTT	CASSDSDRGSPLHF
TRBJ1-5	NA	NA	TRBV6-2/TRBV6-3	TGTGCCAGCACGTACCGTGGGGGGGGCGGTCAGCCCCAGCATTTT	CASTYRGGGGQPQHF